This TCR beta chain was profiled in a study of shared clonotypes between healthy human individuals. Study outcomes and limitations: Clonotypes that were shared across a few donors made up 4.5% to 5% of naive CD4 clonotypes. Naive subsets, compared against memory subsets, generally had larger estimated richness values.

The authors ran the assay at deep level. Some clones are missing from TCRdb's copy, which holds only in-frame ones; the method was immunoSEQ multiplex PCR. The sample shows some 380,000 clones, approximately 96% of them seen only once. Notes on this clone: The antigen remains undetermined.

There are 18 residues in the CDR3. V lost 0 bases, J lost 8 bases, and 18 bases stayed unmatched. Germline-derived CDR1 and CDR2 are LGHNT and FRNRAP. The clonotype comes from a man under 40 in good health. Sequenced: memory CD8+ T cells sorted from blood. The subset: CD45RO+ cells pooled with CCR7-negative TemRA cells. This chain joins TRBV12-5 and TRBJ1-2; 7 nucleotides match TRBD1. The CDR3 DNA sequence: TGTGCTAGTGGTTTGGTAGTTACAGGGCAGGGGGGGACTATGGGCTACACCTTC. Protein sequence: CASGLVVTGQGGTMGYTF. Looking up the rest from reference TRBV12-5 and TRBJ1-2 gives the full variable domain: DARVTQTPRHKVTEMGQEVTMRCQPILGHNTVFWYRQTMMQGLELLAYFRNRAPLDDSGMPKDRFSAEMPDATLATLKIQPSEPRDSAVYFCASGLVVTGQGGTMGYTFGSGTRLTVV.